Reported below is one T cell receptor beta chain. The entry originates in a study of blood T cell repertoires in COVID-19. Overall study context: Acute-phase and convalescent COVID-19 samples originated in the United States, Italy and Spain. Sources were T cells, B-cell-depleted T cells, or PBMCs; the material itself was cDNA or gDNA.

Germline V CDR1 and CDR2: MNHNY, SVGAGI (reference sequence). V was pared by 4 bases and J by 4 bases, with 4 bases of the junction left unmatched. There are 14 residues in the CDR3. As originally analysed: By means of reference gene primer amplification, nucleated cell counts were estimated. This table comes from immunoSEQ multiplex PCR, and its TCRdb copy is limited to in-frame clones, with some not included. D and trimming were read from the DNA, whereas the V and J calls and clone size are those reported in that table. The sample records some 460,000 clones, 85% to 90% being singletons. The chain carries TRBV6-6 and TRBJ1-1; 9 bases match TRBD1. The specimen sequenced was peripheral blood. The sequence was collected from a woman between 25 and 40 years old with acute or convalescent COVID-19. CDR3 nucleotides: TGTGCCAGCAGTTCCAGGACAGGGGTCACTGAAGCTTTCTTT. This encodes CASSSRTGVTEAFF.